The rows below give T cell receptor beta chains drawn from one sample of a study of blood T cell repertoires in COVID-19. The protocol was immunoSEQ multiplex PCR, while the TCRdb copy is restricted to in-frame clones and leaves out a portion. The table lists around 190,000 clones, roughly 88% of them singletons. The sequencing input was peripheral blood. The receptors originated from a human donor in a cohort sampled during active COVID-19. The CDR3 runs from the conserved cysteine through the conserved F or W. The D gene is left open where the match is weak. Only part of the rows carry a size: once, few, many, or a class if the clone is expanded.

>TRBJ2-1|few|15|NA|TRBV28
CASSLGQVNSGGQFF
TGTGCCAGCAGTTTAGGACAGGTTAACTCCGGGGGGCAGTTCTTC
>TRBJ2-2|NA|15|TRBD1|TRBV28
CASRRQGARTGELFF
TGTGCCAGCAGGCGACAGGGGGCGCGCACCGGGGAGCTGTTTTTT
>TRBJ2-1|NA|20|TRBD2|TRBV15
CATSSPGGLAGGSSYNEQFF
TGTGCCACCAGCAGCCCAGGGGGACTAGCGGGCGGAAGCTCCTACAATGAGCAGTTCTTC
>TRBJ2-3|NA|17|TRBD2|TRBV5-1
CASSLGLAGGITDTQYF
TGCGCCAGCAGCTTGGGACTAGCGGGAGGCATTACAGATACGCAGTATTTT
>TRBJ2-5|NA|16|TRBD2|TRBV5-6
CASSLLAGGTQETQYF
TGTGCCAGCAGCTTACTAGCGGGAGGGACACAAGAGACCCAGTACTTC
>TRBJ2-1|few|17|TRBD1|TRBV19
CASSIPTQGARHNEQFF
TGTGCCAGTAGTATCCCTACTCAGGGGGCGCGTCACAATGAGCAGTTCTTC
>TRBJ2-3|NA|14|NA|TRBV14
CASSQRAELDTQYF
TGTGCCAGCAGCCAACGAGCGGAGTTAGATACGCAGTATTTT
>TRBJ2-7|NA|13|TRBD1|TRBV30
CAWSVGQSYEQYF
TGTGCCTGGAGCGTGGGACAGTCCTACGAGCAGTACTTC
>TRBJ2-3|NA|14|NA|TRBV27
CASSLYQGVDTQYF
TGTGCCAGCAGTTTATACCAGGGTGTGGATACGCAGTATTTT
>TRBJ2-5|NA|11|NA|TRBV6-5
CASSQRETQYF
TGTGCCAGCAGTCAACGGGAGACCCAGTACTTC
>TRBJ1-2|NA|15|NA|TRBV9
CASSVDGTGHYGYTF
TGTGCCAGCAGCGTTGATGGTACAGGCCACTATGGCTACACCTTC
>TRBJ1-1|NA|16|NA|TRBV6-5
CASSYGRGVSNTEAFF
TGTGCCAGCAGTTACGGTCGCGGGGTCTCGAACACTGAAGCTTTCTTT
>TRBJ2-2|NA|15|NA|TRBV2
CASTRAGSRTGELFF
TGTGCCAGCACTCGGGCAGGGTCCAGAACTGGGGAGCTGTTTTTT
>TRBJ2-7|NA|14|TRBD1|TRBV4-1
CASSRGQGGYEQYF
TGCGCCAGCAGCCGAGGACAGGGGGGTTACGAGCAGTACTTC
>TRBJ2-7|NA|14|TRBD2|TRBV20-1
CSASPGLAGNEQYF
TGCAGTGCGAGTCCGGGACTAGCGGGTAACGAGCAGTACTTC
>TRBJ2-2|NA|13|NA|TRBV2
CASSARQTGELFF
TGTGCCAGCAGTGCTAGACAGACCGGGGAGCTGTTTTTT
>TRBJ1-2|once|13|NA|TRBV5-6
CASSPTGTSGYTF
TGTGCCAGCAGCCCAACAGGGACGTCGGGCTACACCTTC
>TRBJ2-7|NA|18|TRBD1|TRBV28
CASSSQGARVRSSYEQYF
TGTGCCAGCAGCTCACAGGGGGCGCGTGTTAGGAGCTCCTACGAGCAGTACTTC
>TRBJ2-2|NA|17|TRBD2|TRBV4-2
CASSQVSSGRAGGELFF
TGTGCCAGCAGCCAAGTATCTAGCGGGAGGGCCGGCGGGGAGCTGTTTTTT
>TRBJ1-6|NA|15|NA|TRBV19
CASSIRGSYNSPLHF
TGTGCCAGTAGTATCAGAGGCTCCTATAATTCACCCCTCCACTTT
>TRBJ1-1|NA|15|TRBD1|TRBV16
CASSLSGQGNTEAFF
TGTGCCAGCAGCCTCTCCGGACAGGGGAACACTGAAGCTTTCTTT
>TRBJ2-3|NA|15|NA|TRBV28
CASSFFQIGADTQYF
TGTGCCAGCAGTTTCTTCCAGATAGGAGCAGATACGCAGTATTTT
>TRBJ2-3|NA|15|NA|TRBV19
CASSRTRKSTDTQYF
TGTGCCAGTAGTCGAACACGAAAGAGCACAGATACGCAGTATTTT
>TRBJ1-3|NA|16|TRBD1|TRBV11-2
CASSPGQGAVGNTIYF
TGTGCCAGCAGCCCAGGACAGGGGGCAGTTGGAAACACCATATATTTT
>TRBJ2-7|NA|14|NA|TRBV13
CASSSREDFYEQYF
TGTGCCAGCAGCTCCAGGGAGGACTTCTACGAGCAGTACTTC
>TRBJ2-1|NA|13|NA|TRBV12-3/TRBV12-4
CASSFRGNHEQFF
TGTGCCAGCAGTTTTCGGGGAAACCATGAGCAGTTCTTC
>TRBJ2-5|NA|16|TRBD1|TRBV28
CASSPPGQRKLGTQYF
TGTGCCAGCAGTCCCCCGGGACAGCGGAAATTAGGGACCCAGTACTTC
>TRBJ2-2|NA|12|NA|TRBV6-5
CASSPFTGELFF
TGTGCCAGCAGTCCTTTTACCGGGGAGCTGTTTTTT
>TRBJ2-7|many|13|TRBD2|TRBV7-9
CASTGTSSYEQYF
TGTGCCAGTACCGGGACTAGCTCCTACGAGCAGTACTTC
>TRBJ2-1|NA|18|TRBD2|TRBV9
CASSVRLAGGHSYNEQFF
TGTGCCAGCAGCGTACGCCTAGCGGGAGGGCACTCCTACAATGAGCAGTTCTTC
>TRBJ1-2|few|16|NA|TRBV6-5
CASSYGSHSAGYGYTF
TGTGCCAGCAGTTACGGGTCCCACAGTGCGGGCTATGGCTACACCTTC
>TRBJ2-1|NA|15|NA|TRBV19
CASSIDSSPTGEQFF
TGTGCCAGTAGTATAGACAGTAGCCCTACAGGTGAGCAGTTCTTC
>TRBJ2-1|NA|15|NA|TRBV6-5
CASSTRENSYNEQFF
TGTGCCAGCAGTACCAGGGAAAACTCCTACAATGAGCAGTTCTTC
>TRBJ1-2|NA|13|NA|TRBV28
CASNPGGTYGYTF
TGTGCCAGCAACCCCGGGGGGACCTATGGCTACACCTTC
>TRBJ2-7|few|14|TRBD2|TRBV10-3
CAISVSGTFYEQYF
TGTGCCATCAGTGTGAGCGGGACCTTCTACGAGCAGTACTTC
>TRBJ2-1|NA|19|TRBD2|TRBV6-1
CASSEGRGLTSGRGNEQFF
TGTGCCAGCAGTGAAGGGCGAGGCCTTACTAGCGGGAGGGGGAATGAGCAGTTCTTC
>TRBJ2-1|NA|14|TRBD2|TRBV29-1
CSVNSGLDYNEQFF
TGCAGCGTTAATTCGGGACTAGACTACAATGAGCAGTTCTTC
>TRBJ2-1|NA|18|TRBD2|TRBV7-6
CASSFGTSGGGRGNEQFF
TGTGCCAGCAGCTTCGGGACTAGCGGGGGAGGAAGGGGGAATGAGCAGTTCTTC
>TRBJ2-5|once|13|NA|TRBV27
CASRGWNGETQYF
TGTGCCAGCCGGGGGTGGAATGGGGAGACCCAGTACTTC
>TRBJ1-5|NA|18|TRBD1|TRBV28
CASSLDRGRTGSNQPQHF
TGTGCCAGCAGTCTCGATCGAGGGAGGACAGGTAGCAATCAGCCCCAGCATTTT
>TRBJ2-1|NA|13|NA|TRBV11-2
CASSHGSLNEQFF
TGTGCCAGCAGCCACGGGAGTTTAAATGAGCAGTTCTTC
>TRBJ1-4|NA|15|NA|TRBV3-1/TRBV3-2
CASSQRGTLNEKLFF
TGTGCCAGCAGCCAACGGGGGACCCTTAATGAAAAACTGTTTTTT
>TRBJ2-1|NA|14|TRBD2|TRBV2
CASSATSVYNEQFF
TGTGCCAGCAGTGCTACTAGCGTCTACAATGAGCAGTTCTTC
>TRBJ2-3|NA|14|NA|TRBV25-1
CASSEWPHTDTQYF
TGTGCCAGCAGTGAATGGCCACACACAGATACGCAGTATTTT
>TRBJ2-5|NA|14|TRBD2|TRBV3-1/TRBV3-2
CASRGTSGKETQYF
TGTGCCAGCAGGGGGACTAGCGGTAAAGAGACCCAGTACTTC
>TRBJ2-2|once|14|TRBD2|TRBV9
CASSVSGRAGELFF
TGTGCCAGCAGCGTGAGCGGGAGGGCCGGGGAGCTGTTTTTT
>TRBJ1-2|NA|13|TRBD1|TRBV27
CASRRTGGLGYTF
TGTGCCAGCAGAAGGACAGGCGGGCTTGGCTACACCTTC
>TRBJ2-1|NA|15|TRBD1|TRBV28
CASRQDRGVKYEQFF
TGTGCCAGCAGGCAAGACAGGGGGGTTAAGTATGAGCAGTTCTTC
>TRBJ2-7|NA|15|TRBD1|TRBV7-9
CASSSQGQGDYEQYF
TGTGCCAGCAGCTCACAAGGACAGGGGGACTACGAGCAGTACTTC
>TRBJ1-5|NA|12|NA|TRBV15
CATSGRGQPQHF
TGTGCCACCAGCGGCCGGGGTCAGCCCCAGCATTTT
>TRBJ2-2|NA|15|TRBD2|TRBV6-6
CASSQAGGRTGELFF
TGTGCCAGCAGCCAAGCGGGAGGACGAACCGGGGAGCTGTTTTTT
>TRBJ2-5|NA|16|TRBD1|TRBV2
CASRESVDRGAGTQYF
TGTGCCAGCAGAGAGAGCGTGGACAGGGGAGCCGGGACCCAGTACTTC
>TRBJ2-3|NA|16|NA|TRBV10-2
CASSELAWSSTDTQYF
TGCGCCAGCAGTGAGTTAGCGTGGTCTAGCACAGATACGCAGTATTTT
>TRBJ1-6|NA|15|NA|TRBV11-2
CASSATTVPNSPLHF
TGTGCCAGCAGCGCCACAACAGTTCCTAATTCACCCCTCCACTTT
>TRBJ2-3|once|13|NA|TRBV29-1
CSVQQGHTDTQYF
TGCAGCGTTCAACAGGGCCACACAGATACGCAGTATTTT
>TRBJ2-3|NA|13|NA|TRBV19
CASTTPGADTQYF
TGTGCCAGTACCACTCCGGGGGCAGATACGCAGTATTTT
>TRBJ1-5|NA|15|TRBD1|TRBV10-2
CASSDLGQGTRAQHF
TGCGCCAGCAGTGACCTAGGACAGGGCACTAGAGCCCAGCATTTT
>TRBJ2-1|NA|21|TRBD2|TRBV4-1
CASSQETQREPFKSSYNEQFF
TGCGCCAGCAGCCAAGAAACCCAGCGGGAGCCGTTTAAGAGCTCCTACAATGAGCAGTTCTTC
>TRBJ1-1|NA|16|NA|TRBV10-2
CASSETTFTGHTEAFF
TGCGCCAGCAGTGAAACAACATTTACAGGGCATACTGAAGCTTTCTTT